This T cell receptor (beta chain) was documented in a study of PD-1 blockade in mismatch repair-deficient tumors. Overall study: Patients had about eleven mismatch repair-deficient cancer types and were previously treated and progressing. Study-wide results and limits: Rapid post-treatment expansion, then contraction, generally preceding radiologic response, marked tumor-resident clones.

On this clone: Its antigen is undetermined.

This CDR3 comprises 17 residues. CDR1 and CDR2 from the germline V gene are KGHSH and LQKENI. V shed 2 bases and J shed 6 bases, with 22 bases lying between them. Using immunoSEQ multiplex PCR, the repertoire was profiled, and TCRdb retains in-frame clones only, with some absent. Of approximately 100,000 clones listed, 82% are singletons. Mismatch repair deficiency was confirmed in all patients, by PCR or immunohistochemistry. TCR sequencing covered three patients who responded to pembrolizumab. The chain links TRBV18 to TRBJ1-1; D is unresolved. The sequences come from peripheral blood, collected approximately 8 months after starting pembrolizumab. The TCR was taken from an adult with mismatch repair-deficient cancer. The CDR3 loop is CASSPNLLSNGEPEAFF. DNA for the CDR3: TGTGCCAGCTCACCAAATTTACTCTCCAACGGTGAGCCTGAAGCTTTCTTT.